Listed below are T cell receptor beta chains from one sample, sequenced in a study of control samples from healthy donors and cancer patients. Measured with immunoSEQ multiplex PCR; TCRdb has only the in-frame clones, and not every one. The profile covers 170,000 or so clones, with about 91% appearing a single time and 2% taken by the ten largest. What was sequenced was blood. The receptors here all came from a woman aged 40 to 50 in good health. CDR3s include the opening cysteine and the closing phenylalanine or tryptophan. The D gene is left open where the match is weak. A clone size is listed for some rows: how often the clone was seen (once, few, many), or a class if it is expanded.

.,TRBJ1-5,TRBV3-1/TRBV3-2,.,CASSQDPSNQPQHF,TGTGCCAGCAGCCAAGATCCCAGCAATCAGCCCCAGCATTTT
.,TRBJ1-5,TRBV6-4,.,CASSIRHNQPQHF,TGTGCCAGCAGTATACGGCACAATCAGCCCCAGCATTTT
once,TRBJ1-2,TRBV2,.,CASSPQRVEGYTF,TGTGCCAGCAGTCCCCAGAGGGTGGAAGGCTACACCTTC
.,TRBJ1-2,TRBV9,.,CASSVDQQGVSTF,TGTGCCAGCAGCGTAGATCAGCAGGGTGTATCTACCTTC
.,TRBJ2-1,TRBV4-2,TRBD2,CASSQEPSGGANEQFF,TGTGCCAGCAGCCAAGAGCCTAGCGGGGGGGCTAATGAGCAGTTCTTC
.,TRBJ1-3,TRBV7-2,.,CASSLDAGRDTIYF,TGTGCCAGCAGCTTAGATGCAGGGAGGGACACCATATATTTT
.,TRBJ2-3,TRBV27,.,CASKGGPDTQYF,TGTGCCAGCAAGGGGGGACCAGATACGCAGTATTTT
.,TRBJ2-1,TRBV13,TRBD1,CASSSTGAGEQFF,TGTGCCAGCAGCTCTACAGGGGCGGGTGAGCAGTTCTTC
.,TRBJ2-1,TRBV11-1,.,CASSLLGGVYNEQFF,TGTGCCAGCAGCTTACTTGGTGGGGTTTACAATGAGCAGTTCTTC
.,TRBJ2-1,TRBV19,.,CASRPGPGSYNEQFF,TGTGCCAGTAGACCGGGCCCTGGCTCATACAATGAGCAGTTCTTC
.,TRBJ2-2,TRBV6-4,TRBD2,CASGTSGDTGELFF,TGTGCCAGCGGGACTAGCGGGGACACCGGGGAGCTGTTTTTT
.,TRBJ1-1,TRBV5-1,.,CASKWAPDVGTEAFF,TGCGCCAGCAAATGGGCACCCGATGTAGGCACTGAAGCTTTCTTT
once,TRBJ2-1,TRBV12-3/TRBV12-4,TRBD1,CASSWPTGEQFF,TGTGCCAGCAGTTGGCCGACAGGGGAGCAGTTCTTC
.,TRBJ2-1,TRBV13,.,CASSTRQRNNEQFF,TGTGCCAGCAGCACCAGACAGCGTAACAATGAGCAGTTCTTC
.,TRBJ2-1,TRBV19,.,CASSMQAYEQFF,TGTGCCAGTAGTATGCAGGCGTATGAGCAGTTCTTC
.,TRBJ1-6,TRBV3-1/TRBV3-2,.,CASSQRGQGFKYNSPLHF,TGTGCCAGCAGCCAAAGGGGTCAAGGGTTTAAGTATAATTCACCCCTCCACTTT
once,TRBJ1-3,TRBV5-1,.,CASSPGEGGSGNTIYF,TGCGCCAGCAGCCCGGGGGAAGGGGGCTCTGGAAACACCATATATTTT
.,TRBJ2-7,TRBV11-2,.,CASSLAVRQFGYEQYF,TGTGCCAGCAGCTTAGCGGTACGTCAGTTTGGCTACGAGCAGTACTTC
.,TRBJ1-1,TRBV19,.,CASSISGYNTEAFF,TGTGCCAGTAGTATATCGGGTTATAACACTGAAGCTTTCTTT
.,TRBJ1-2,TRBV11-1,.,CASSPGGWNGYTF,TGTGCCAGCAGCCCAGGAGGTTGGAATGGCTACACCTTC
few,TRBJ1-1,TRBV28,TRBD1,CATTGVLGTEAFF,TGTGCCACCACAGGGGTTCTCGGCACTGAAGCTTTCTTT
once,TRBJ1-6,TRBV20-1,.,CSANEGKGSPLHF,TGCAGTGCTAATGAGGGGAAGGGATCACCCCTCCACTTT
.,TRBJ1-2,TRBV7-6,.,CASSLGPNYGYTF,TGTGCCAGCAGCTTAGGCCCTAACTATGGCTACACCTTC
once,TRBJ2-1,TRBV15,.,CATSSLVSEQFF,TGTGCCACCAGCAGCCTAGTTTCTGAGCAGTTCTTC
few,TRBJ1-2,TRBV5-1,.,CASSLGGNGYTF,TGCGCCAGCAGCTTGGGGGGGAATGGCTACACCTTC
once,TRBJ1-3,TRBV6-5,.,CASKPKPFSGNTIYF,TGTGCCAGCAAACCGAAGCCCTTCTCTGGAAACACCATATATTTT
.,TRBJ2-5,TRBV5-1,TRBD1,CASSLGSKGAGETQYF,TGCGCCAGCAGCTTGGGCAGTAAGGGGGCGGGAGAGACCCAGTACTTC
few,TRBJ1-5,TRBV2,.,CASSLLGQGDQPQHF,TGTGCCAGCAGCCTGTTGGGTCAGGGCGATCAGCCCCAGCATTTT
.,TRBJ2-7,TRBV6-1,.,CASSERSPPGALEQYF,TGTGCCAGCAGTGAACGGTCTCCCCCTGGGGCTCTCGAGCAGTACTTC
.,TRBJ2-7,TRBV18,.,CASSQSRGHEQYF,TGTGCCAGCTCTCAGAGCAGGGGTCACGAGCAGTACTTC
.,TRBJ1-5,TRBV4-2,TRBD1,CASSHNGDRGTIYPQHF,TGTGCCAGCAGCCACAACGGGGACAGGGGTACAATCTATCCCCAGCATTTT
.,TRBJ1-1,TRBV5-5,.,CASSGGYSVNTEAFF,TGTGCCAGCAGCGGGGGGTACAGCGTGAACACTGAAGCTTTCTTT
.,TRBJ2-7,TRBV5-6,.,CASSPDVGSNGYEQYF,TGTGCCAGCAGCCCTGATGTAGGGAGTAACGGCTACGAGCAGTACTTC
.,TRBJ1-2,TRBV3-1/TRBV3-2,TRBD1,CASSLGQAYGYTF,TGTGCCAGCAGCCTCGGACAGGCTTATGGCTACACCTTC
.,TRBJ2-5,TRBV5-5,.,CASSLGSGTQETQYF,TGTGCCAGCAGCTTGGGTAGCGGTACACAAGAGACCCAGTACTTC
.,TRBJ1-1,TRBV5-4,.,CASSPGGGEGLNTEAFF,TGTGCCAGCAGCCCTGGTGGGGGCGAAGGCCTGAACACTGAAGCTTTCTTT
.,TRBJ1-2,TRBV6-5,.,CASSSGVSNYGYTF,TGTGCCAGCAGTTCGGGAGTCTCTAACTATGGCTACACCTTC
.,TRBJ1-2,TRBV19,.,CASNDPNYGYTF,TGTGCCAGTAACGACCCGAACTATGGCTACACCTTC
.,TRBJ1-5,TRBV29-1,.,CSVSAGEDQPQHF,TGCAGCGTTTCGGCAGGGGAAGATCAGCCCCAGCATTTT
.,TRBJ2-5,TRBV5-6,TRBD2,CASSMTSGGQETQYF,TGTGCCAGCAGCATGACTAGCGGGGGGCAAGAGACCCAGTACTTC
.,TRBJ1-1,TRBV7-9,.,CASSLFPGVNTEAFF,TGTGCCAGCAGCCTGTTCCCAGGGGTGAACACTGAAGCTTTCTTT
.,TRBJ1-5,TRBV6-4,TRBD1,CASRTGGPGNQPQHF,TGTGCCAGCAGGACAGGGGGCCCGGGCAATCAGCCCCAGCATTTT